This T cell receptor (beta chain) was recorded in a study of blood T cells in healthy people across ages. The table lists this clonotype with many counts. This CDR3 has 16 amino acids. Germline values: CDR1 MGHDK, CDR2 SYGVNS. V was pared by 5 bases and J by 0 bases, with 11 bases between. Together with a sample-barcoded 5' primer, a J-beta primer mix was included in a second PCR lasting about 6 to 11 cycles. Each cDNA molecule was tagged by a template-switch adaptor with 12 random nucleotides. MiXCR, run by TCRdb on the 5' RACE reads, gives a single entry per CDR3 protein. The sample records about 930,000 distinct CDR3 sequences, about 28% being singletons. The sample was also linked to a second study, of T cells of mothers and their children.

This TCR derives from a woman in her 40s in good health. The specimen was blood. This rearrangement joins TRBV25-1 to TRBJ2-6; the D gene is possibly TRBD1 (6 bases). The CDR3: CASSYTGSSGANVLTF. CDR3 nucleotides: TGTGCCAGCAGTTACACAGGGAGCTCTGGGGCCAACGTCCTGACTTTC.